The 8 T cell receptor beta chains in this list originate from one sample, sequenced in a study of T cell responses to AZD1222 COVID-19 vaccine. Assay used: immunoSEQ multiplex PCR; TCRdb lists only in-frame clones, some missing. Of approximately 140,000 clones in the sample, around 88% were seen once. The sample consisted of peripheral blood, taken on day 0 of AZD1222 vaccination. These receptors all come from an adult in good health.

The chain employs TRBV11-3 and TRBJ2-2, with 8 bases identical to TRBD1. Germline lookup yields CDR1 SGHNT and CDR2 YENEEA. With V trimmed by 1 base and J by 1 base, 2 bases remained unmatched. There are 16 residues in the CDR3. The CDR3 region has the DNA TGTGCCAGCAGCTTAGGGGACAGGTTGAACACCGGGGAGCTGTTTTTT. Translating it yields CASSLGDRLNTGELFF.

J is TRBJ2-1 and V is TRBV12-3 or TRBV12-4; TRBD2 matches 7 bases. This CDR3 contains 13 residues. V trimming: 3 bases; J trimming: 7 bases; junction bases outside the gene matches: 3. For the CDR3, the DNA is TGTGCCAGCAGTTTTTGGGGGGGGAATGAGCAGTTCTTC. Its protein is CASSFWGGNEQFF.

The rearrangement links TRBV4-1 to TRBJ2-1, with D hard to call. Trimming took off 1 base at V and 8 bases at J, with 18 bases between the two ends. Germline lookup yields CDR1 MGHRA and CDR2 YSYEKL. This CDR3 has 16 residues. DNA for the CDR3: TGCGCCAGCAGCCAAGGTATAATGACCTCAGGAGATGAGCAGTTCTTC. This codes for CASSQGIMTSGDEQFF.

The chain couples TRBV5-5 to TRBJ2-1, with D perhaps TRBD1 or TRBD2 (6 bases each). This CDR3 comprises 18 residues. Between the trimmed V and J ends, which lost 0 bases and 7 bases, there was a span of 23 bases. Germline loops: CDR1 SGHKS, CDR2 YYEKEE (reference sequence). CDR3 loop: CASSLELRGLQGGNEQFF. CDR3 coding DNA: TGTGCCAGCAGCTTGGAATTACGGGGGCTACAAGGAGGGAATGAGCAGTTCTTC.

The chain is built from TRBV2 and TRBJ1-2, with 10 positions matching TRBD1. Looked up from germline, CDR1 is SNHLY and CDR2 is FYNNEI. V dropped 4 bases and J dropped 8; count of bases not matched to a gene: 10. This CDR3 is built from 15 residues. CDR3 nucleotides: TGTGCCAGCAGTGTAGGACAGGGGGTCTTCGGGGGCTACACCTTC. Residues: CASSVGQGVFGGYTF.

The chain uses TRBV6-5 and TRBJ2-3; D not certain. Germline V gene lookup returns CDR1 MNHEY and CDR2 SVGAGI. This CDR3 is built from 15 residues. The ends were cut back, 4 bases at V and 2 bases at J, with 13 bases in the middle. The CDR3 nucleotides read TGTGCCAGCAGTTCCGGGTTTTGGATCACAGATACGCAGTATTTT. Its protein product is CASSSGFWITDTQYF.

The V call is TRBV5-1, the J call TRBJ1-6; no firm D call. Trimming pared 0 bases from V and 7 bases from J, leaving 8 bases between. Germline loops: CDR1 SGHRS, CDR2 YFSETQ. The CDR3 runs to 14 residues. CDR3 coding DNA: TGCGCCAGCAGCTTGGCACATGAGAATTCACCCCTCCACTTT. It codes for CASSLAHENSPLHF.

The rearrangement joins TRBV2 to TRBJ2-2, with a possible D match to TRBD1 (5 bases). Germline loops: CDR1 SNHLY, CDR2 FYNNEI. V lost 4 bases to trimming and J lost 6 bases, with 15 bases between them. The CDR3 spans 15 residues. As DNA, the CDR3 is TGTGCCAGCAGTGCTCGACAGACAGTGGCCGGGGAGCTGTTTTTT. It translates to CASSARQTVAGELFF.